This entry features one T cell receptor (beta chain) sequence. These data are taken from a study of control samples from healthy donors and cancer patients. Method: immunoSEQ multiplex PCR; TCRdb's copy keeps in-frame clones and lacks some. Of about 150,000 clones listed, approximately 93% were seen once; the top ten hold 8.5%. CDR1 is LNHDA and CDR2 is SQIVND in the germline V gene (reference sequence). V shed 5 bases and J 5 bases; nucleotides not matched to a gene: 5. The CDR3 is 15 residues long. Input material: blood. The V gene is TRBV19, the J gene TRBJ2-2; 10 bases are a match to TRBD1. The sequence was collected from a woman in her thirties or forties in good health. The CDR3 coding sequence is TGTGCCAGTAGTCTCCGGGACAGGGGAACCGGGGAGCTGTTTTTT. This encodes CASSLRDRGTGELFF.